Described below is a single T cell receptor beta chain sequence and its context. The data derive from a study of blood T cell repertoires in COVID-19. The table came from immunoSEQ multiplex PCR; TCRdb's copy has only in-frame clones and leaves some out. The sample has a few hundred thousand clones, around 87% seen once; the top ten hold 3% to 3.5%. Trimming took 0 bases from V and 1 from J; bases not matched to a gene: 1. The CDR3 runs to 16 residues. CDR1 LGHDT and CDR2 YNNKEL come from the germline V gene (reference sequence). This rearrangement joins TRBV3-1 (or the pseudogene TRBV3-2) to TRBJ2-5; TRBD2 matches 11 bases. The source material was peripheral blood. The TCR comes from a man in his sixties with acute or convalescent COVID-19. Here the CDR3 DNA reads TGTGCCAGCAGCCAAGAAGGGACTAGCGGCCAAGAGACCCAGTACTTC. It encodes CASSQEGTSGQETQYF.